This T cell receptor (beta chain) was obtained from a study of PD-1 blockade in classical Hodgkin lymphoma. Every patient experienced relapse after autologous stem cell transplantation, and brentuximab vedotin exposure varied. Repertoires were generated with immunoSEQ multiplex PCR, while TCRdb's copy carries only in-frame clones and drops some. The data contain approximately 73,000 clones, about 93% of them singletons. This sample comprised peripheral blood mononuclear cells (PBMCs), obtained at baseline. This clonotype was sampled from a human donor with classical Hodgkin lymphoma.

CDR3: CASILEGGTEAFF. The CDR3 coding sequence is TGTGCCAGCATTCTGGAGGGTGGCACTGAAGCTTTCTTT. V gene TRBV2 combines with J gene TRBJ1-1; no clear D gene. CDR3 length: 13 residues. Trimming left V 7 bases short and J 4 bases short, with 13 bases between. Germline V gene sequence: CDR1 SNHLY, CDR2 FYNNEI.